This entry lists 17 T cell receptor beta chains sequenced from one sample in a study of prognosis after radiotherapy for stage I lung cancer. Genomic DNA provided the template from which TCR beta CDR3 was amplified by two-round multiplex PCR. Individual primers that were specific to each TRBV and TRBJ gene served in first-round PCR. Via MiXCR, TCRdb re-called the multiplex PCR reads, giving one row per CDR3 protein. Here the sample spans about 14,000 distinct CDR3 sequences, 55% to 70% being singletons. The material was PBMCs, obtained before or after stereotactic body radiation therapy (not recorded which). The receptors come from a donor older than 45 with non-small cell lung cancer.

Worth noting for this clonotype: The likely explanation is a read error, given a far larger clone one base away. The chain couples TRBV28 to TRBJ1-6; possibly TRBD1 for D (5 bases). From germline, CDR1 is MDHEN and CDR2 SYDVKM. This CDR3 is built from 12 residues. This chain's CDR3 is CASSGANTESFF. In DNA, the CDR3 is TGTGCCAGCAGCGGGGCGAACACTGAATCTTTCTTT.

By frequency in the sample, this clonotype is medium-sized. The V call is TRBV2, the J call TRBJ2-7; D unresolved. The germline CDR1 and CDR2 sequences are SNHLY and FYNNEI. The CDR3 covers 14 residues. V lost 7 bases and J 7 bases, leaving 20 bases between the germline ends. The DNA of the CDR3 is TGTGCCAGCACTAACACGACCCCACGAAGAGAGCAGTACTTC. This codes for CASTNTTPRREQYF. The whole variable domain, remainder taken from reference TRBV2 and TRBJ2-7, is EPEVTQTPSHQVTQMGQEVILRCVPISNHLYFYWYRQILGQKVEFLVSFYNNEISEKSEIFDDQFSVERPDGSNFTLKIRSTKLEDSAMYFCASTNTTPRREQYFGPGTRLTVT.

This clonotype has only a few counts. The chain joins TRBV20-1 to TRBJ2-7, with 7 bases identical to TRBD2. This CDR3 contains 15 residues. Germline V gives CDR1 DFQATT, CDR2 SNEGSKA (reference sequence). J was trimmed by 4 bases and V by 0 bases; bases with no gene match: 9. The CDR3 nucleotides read TGCAGTGCTAGAGATTTGGGCGGGAGAGATTACGAGCAGTACTTC. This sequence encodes CSARDLGGRDYEQYF.

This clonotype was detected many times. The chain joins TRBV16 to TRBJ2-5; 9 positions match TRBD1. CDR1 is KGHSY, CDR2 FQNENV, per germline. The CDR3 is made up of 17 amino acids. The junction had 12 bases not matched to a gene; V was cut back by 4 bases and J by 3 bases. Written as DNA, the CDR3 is TGTGCCAGCAGCCGAGCAATAGAAGGGACAGGGAAAGAGACCCAGTACTTC. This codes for CASSRAIEGTGKETQYF.

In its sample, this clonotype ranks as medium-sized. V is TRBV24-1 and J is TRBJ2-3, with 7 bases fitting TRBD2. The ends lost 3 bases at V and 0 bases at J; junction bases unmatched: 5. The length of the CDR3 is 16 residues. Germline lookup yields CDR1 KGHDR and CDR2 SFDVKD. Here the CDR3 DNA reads TGTGCCACCAGTGATCTGGGAGGGTCTAGCACAGATACGCAGTATTTT. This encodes CATSDLGGSSTDTQYF.

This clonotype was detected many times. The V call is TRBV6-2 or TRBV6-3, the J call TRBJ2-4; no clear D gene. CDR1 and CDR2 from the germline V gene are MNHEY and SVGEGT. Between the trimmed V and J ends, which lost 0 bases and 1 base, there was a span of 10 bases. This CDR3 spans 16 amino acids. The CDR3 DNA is TGTGCCAGCAGTTACTCGATCGTAGGGGCCAAAAACATTCAGTACTTC. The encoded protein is CASSYSIVGAKNIQYF.

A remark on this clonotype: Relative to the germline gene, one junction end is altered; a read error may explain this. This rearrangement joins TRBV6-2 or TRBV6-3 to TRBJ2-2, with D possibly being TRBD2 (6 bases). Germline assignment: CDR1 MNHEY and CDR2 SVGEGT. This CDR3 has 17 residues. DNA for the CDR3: TGTGCCAGGAACCCACCCCCCGGGACTTCGAACACAGGGGAGCTGTTTTTT. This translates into CARNPPPGTSNTGELFF.

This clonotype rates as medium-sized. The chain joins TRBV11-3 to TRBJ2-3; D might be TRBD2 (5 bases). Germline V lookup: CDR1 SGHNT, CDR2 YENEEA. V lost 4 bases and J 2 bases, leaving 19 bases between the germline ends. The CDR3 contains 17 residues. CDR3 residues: CASSSLVGSRDTDTQYF. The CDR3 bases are TGTGCCAGCAGCTCTCTGGTAGGGAGTAGGGACACAGATACGCAGTATTTT.

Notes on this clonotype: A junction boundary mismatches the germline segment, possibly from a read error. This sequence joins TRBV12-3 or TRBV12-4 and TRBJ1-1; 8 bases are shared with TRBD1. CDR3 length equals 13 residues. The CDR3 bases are TGTGCCAGCAGTTCGACAGGGGCCACTGAATCTTTCTTT. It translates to CASSSTGATESFF.

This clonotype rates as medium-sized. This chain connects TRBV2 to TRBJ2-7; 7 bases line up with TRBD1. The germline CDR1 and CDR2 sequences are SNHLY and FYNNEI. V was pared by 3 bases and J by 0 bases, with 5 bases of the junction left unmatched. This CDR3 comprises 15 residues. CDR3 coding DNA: TGTGCCAGCAGTGATAGGACAGGAGGCTCCTACGAGCAGTACTTC. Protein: CASSDRTGGSYEQYF.

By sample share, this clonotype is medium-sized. Here the CDR3 reads CASSLESYNEQFF. CDR3 DNA: TGTGCCAGCAGCTTGGAATCCTACAATGAGCAGTTCTTC. This chain links TRBV5-4 with TRBJ2-1; D not certain. V lost 0 bases, J lost 1 base, and 2 bases lay in between. CDR1 and CDR2 (germline): SGHNT, YYREEE (reference sequence). The CDR3 consists of 13 residues.

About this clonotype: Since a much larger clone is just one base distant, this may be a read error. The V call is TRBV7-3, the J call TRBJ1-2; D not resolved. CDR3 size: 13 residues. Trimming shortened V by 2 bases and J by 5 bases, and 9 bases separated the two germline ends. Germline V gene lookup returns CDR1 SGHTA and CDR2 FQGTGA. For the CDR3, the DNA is TGTGCCAGCAGCTTATCAGTGGAGTATGGCTACACCTTC. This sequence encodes CASSLSVEYGYTF. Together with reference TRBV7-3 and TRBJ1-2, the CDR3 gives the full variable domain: GAGVSQTPSNKVTEKGKYVELRCDPISGHTALYWYRQSLGQGPEFLIYFQGTGAADDSGLPNDRFFAVRPEGSVSTLKIQRTERGDSAVYLCASSLSVEYGYTFGSGTRLTVV.

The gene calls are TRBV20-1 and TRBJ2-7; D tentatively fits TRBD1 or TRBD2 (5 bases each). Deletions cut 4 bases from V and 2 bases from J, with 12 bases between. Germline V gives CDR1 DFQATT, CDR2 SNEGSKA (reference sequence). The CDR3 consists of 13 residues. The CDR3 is CSAIEGSTYEQYF. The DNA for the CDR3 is TGCAGTGCTATTGAGGGGAGTACCTACGAGCAGTACTTC.

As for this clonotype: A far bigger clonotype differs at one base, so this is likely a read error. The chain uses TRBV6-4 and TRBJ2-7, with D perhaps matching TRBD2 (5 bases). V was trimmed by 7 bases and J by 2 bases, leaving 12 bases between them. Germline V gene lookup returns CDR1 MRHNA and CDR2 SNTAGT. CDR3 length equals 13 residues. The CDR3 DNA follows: TGTGCCAGCACTGCCTGGACTGCCTACGAGCAGTACTTC. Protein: CASTAWTAYEQYF.

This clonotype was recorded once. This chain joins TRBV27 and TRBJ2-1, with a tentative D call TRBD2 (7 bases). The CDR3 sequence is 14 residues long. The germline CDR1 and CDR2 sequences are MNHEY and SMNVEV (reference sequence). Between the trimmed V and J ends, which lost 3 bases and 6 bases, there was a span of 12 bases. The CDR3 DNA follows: TGTGCCAGCAGTTTCCCTGGGGGGGCCAATGAGCAGTTCTTC. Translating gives CASSFPGGANEQFF.

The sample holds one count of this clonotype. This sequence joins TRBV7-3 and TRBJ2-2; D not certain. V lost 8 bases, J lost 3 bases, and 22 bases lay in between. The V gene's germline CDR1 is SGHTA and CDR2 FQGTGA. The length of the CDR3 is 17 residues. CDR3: CASGPFAGFIDTGELFF. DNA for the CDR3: TGTGCCAGCGGCCCCTTCGCAGGATTTATCGACACCGGGGAGCTGTTTTTT.

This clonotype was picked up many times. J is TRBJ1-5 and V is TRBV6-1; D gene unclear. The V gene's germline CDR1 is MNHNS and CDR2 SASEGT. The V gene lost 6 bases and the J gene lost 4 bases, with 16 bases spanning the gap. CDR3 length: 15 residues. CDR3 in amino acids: CASREQRLGNQPQHF. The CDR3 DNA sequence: TGTGCCAGCAGGGAACAGAGGTTGGGAAATCAGCCCCAGCATTTT.